The rows below give T cell receptor beta chains drawn from one sample of a study of shared clonotypes between healthy human individuals. Using immunoSEQ multiplex PCR, the repertoire was profiled, and TCRdb retains in-frame clones only, with some absent. The sample carries about 2.3 million clones, approximately 95% recorded once. The sequenced material came from naive CD4+ T cells from PBMCs. The receptors stem from a young man in good health. Some clones in this sample may be carry-over from other donors' samples. Each CDR3 is given without its conserved first and last residue. Fields, in order: V gene, clone size, CDR3 protein. Clone size is not always given. Where it is, it says once, few, many or a class for expanded clones.

V gene: TRBV9; clone size: -; CDR3 protein: ASSETQRPYNEQF
V gene: TRBV5-1; clone size: -; CDR3 protein: ASSLGEGGYT
V gene: TRBV5-1; clone size: -; CDR3 protein: ASSSLQGAEETQY
V gene: TRBV28; clone size: once; CDR3 protein: ASPPSTGSYNEQF
V gene: TRBV5-8; clone size: -; CDR3 protein: ASSLALYSNQPQH
V gene: TRBV10-1; clone size: -; CDR3 protein: ASSESGTSGRGEQF
V gene: TRBV29-1; clone size: -; CDR3 protein: SVGWNEAGELF
V gene: TRBV28; clone size: -; CDR3 protein: ASTKTVDSSYNEQF
V gene: TRBV29-1; clone size: -; CDR3 protein: SVERRTVYTEAF
V gene: TRBV5-1; clone size: -; CDR3 protein: ASSPGGGAATQPQH
V gene: TRBV7-9; clone size: -; CDR3 protein: ASSLREPSVLF
V gene: TRBV28; clone size: -; CDR3 protein: ATNLAGGPANEQF
V gene: TRBV4-3; clone size: once; CDR3 protein: ASSQAWAPDYEQY
V gene: TRBV19; clone size: once; CDR3 protein: ASSITQQETQY
V gene: TRBV7-9; clone size: -; CDR3 protein: ASSPYISVLNEKLF
V gene: TRBV19; clone size: -; CDR3 protein: ASTSFTRGDYGYT
V gene: TRBV28; clone size: -; CDR3 protein: ASSPWVVGGAYGYT
V gene: TRBV9; clone size: -; CDR3 protein: ASSSRSGGGSYNEQF
V gene: TRBV5-4; clone size: -; CDR3 protein: ASSLGGPYPAYEQY
V gene: TRBV11-2; clone size: -; CDR3 protein: ASSLALPTSGIYEQY
V gene: TRBV15; clone size: once; CDR3 protein: ATSTLGEDGPYNEQF
V gene: TRBV28; clone size: -; CDR3 protein: ASSSVIDTTDTQY
V gene: TRBV2; clone size: -; CDR3 protein: ASSDKLAGAYTEQF
V gene: TRBV28; clone size: -; CDR3 protein: ASRPGGVILTGELF
V gene: TRBV6-1; clone size: once; CDR3 protein: ASSEPRTEKGVRQSGNTIY
V gene: TRBV5-1; clone size: -; CDR3 protein: ASSPEPSTDTQY
V gene: TRBV7-8; clone size: -; CDR3 protein: ASSFRGSQGRSGNTIY
V gene: TRBV19; clone size: -; CDR3 protein: ASSMERRNGYT
V gene: TRBV27; clone size: -; CDR3 protein: ASTLQGPKRSLQF
V gene: TRBV11-2; clone size: -; CDR3 protein: ASSLGTPDEQF
V gene: TRBV6-1; clone size: -; CDR3 protein: ASSATEDRGPTSYGYT
V gene: TRBV10-3; clone size: -; CDR3 protein: AISETSGTYNEQF
V gene: TRBV7-8; clone size: -; CDR3 protein: ASSFVGGRATYEQY
V gene: TRBV6-5; clone size: -; CDR3 protein: ASSYLAGGYNEQF
V gene: TRBV18; clone size: -; CDR3 protein: ASSPGGREVTGELF
V gene: TRBV4-3; clone size: -; CDR3 protein: ASSQSLRSVNQETQY
V gene: TRBV19; clone size: -; CDR3 protein: ASGTGPLGTQY
V gene: TRBV9; clone size: -; CDR3 protein: ASSPTSVSTDTQY
V gene: TRBV6-1; clone size: once; CDR3 protein: ASTREATNEKLF
V gene: TRBV11-2; clone size: -; CDR3 protein: ASSLGTASSYEQY
V gene: TRBV4-1; clone size: -; CDR3 protein: ASSQPGTGAISGANVLT
V gene: TRBV28; clone size: -; CDR3 protein: ASSQTGGLNEQF
V gene: TRBV7-3; clone size: -; CDR3 protein: ASSLRREETQY
V gene: TRBV5-1; clone size: -; CDR3 protein: ASSLNGAEGGYT
V gene: TRBV30; clone size: once; CDR3 protein: ACGQGGGQPQH
V gene: TRBV28; clone size: -; CDR3 protein: ASSLFGTPGANVLT
V gene: TRBV6-5; clone size: -; CDR3 protein: ASSRDRTYYEQY
V gene: TRBV5-1; clone size: -; CDR3 protein: ASSPPGRNEQF
V gene: TRBV7-2; clone size: -; CDR3 protein: ASSLSGGSYNEQF
V gene: TRBV5-1; clone size: -; CDR3 protein: ASSLGPFSRQGARELF
V gene: TRBV7-9; clone size: -; CDR3 protein: ASSLVTEGEKLF
V gene: TRBV29-1; clone size: -; CDR3 protein: SVGRERYEQY
V gene: TRBV27; clone size: -; CDR3 protein: ASTPQGAYNEQF
V gene: TRBV29-1; clone size: -; CDR3 protein: SALGGSLPEQF
V gene: TRBV9; clone size: -; CDR3 protein: ASSVEAGPSYGYT
V gene: TRBV5-1; clone size: -; CDR3 protein: ASSSSASGATGTDEQY
V gene: TRBV10-1; clone size: -; CDR3 protein: ASSPSRRGQGVLAYNEQF
V gene: TRBV5-1; clone size: -; CDR3 protein: ASSLEEGEGYT
V gene: TRBV6-1; clone size: -; CDR3 protein: ATTLGLYEQY